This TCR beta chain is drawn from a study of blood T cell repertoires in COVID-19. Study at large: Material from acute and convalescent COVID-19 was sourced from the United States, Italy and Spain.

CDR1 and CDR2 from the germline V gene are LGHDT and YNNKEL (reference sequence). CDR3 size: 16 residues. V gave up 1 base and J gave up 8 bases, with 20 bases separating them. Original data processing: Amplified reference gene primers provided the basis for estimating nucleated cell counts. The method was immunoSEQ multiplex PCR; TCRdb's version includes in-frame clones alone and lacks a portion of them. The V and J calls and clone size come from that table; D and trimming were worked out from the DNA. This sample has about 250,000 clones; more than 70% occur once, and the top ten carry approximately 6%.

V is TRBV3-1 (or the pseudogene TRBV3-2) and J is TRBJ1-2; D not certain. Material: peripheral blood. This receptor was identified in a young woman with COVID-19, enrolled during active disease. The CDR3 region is CASSQGYPPGIRGYTF. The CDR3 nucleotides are TGTGCCAGCAGCCAAGGATACCCACCGGGTATTAGAGGCTACACCTTC.